This T cell receptor beta chain originates from a study of Ad26.COV2.S vaccination and SARS-CoV-2 variants. Study at large: Ad26.COV2.S was injected intramuscularly once or twice, 56 days apart.

Treatment: about 20 received Ad26.COV2.S at low or high dose, single or two shots; about 5 received placebo; per-sample allocation not given. After the first vaccine or placebo injection, samples were drawn on day 63. A Boston donor was an adult aged 18-55 years. Profiling relied on immunoSEQ multiplex PCR, and the TCRdb table lists in-frame clones only, not all of them. The sample has around 450,000 clones, 89% seen once; the top ten hold roughly 2.5%. The V gene lost 1 base and the J gene lost 6 bases, with 12 bases spanning the gap. CDR1 is LGHNA and CDR2 is YSLEER in the germline V gene. The CDR3 consists of 15 residues.

The sequencing here drew on peripheral blood, taken in a trial of Ad26.COV2.S vaccine versus placebo. This chain links TRBV4-3 with TRBJ1-4; D not resolved. The source of this sequence is a person between 18 and 65 years old who received the Ad26.COV2.S COVID-19 vaccine or a placebo. CDR3 coding DNA: TGCGCCAGCAGCCAAGCGGGGTACCTAGATGAAAAACTGTTTTTT. Its protein is CASSQAGYLDEKLFF.